This T cell receptor beta chain was recorded in a study of blood T cells in healthy people across ages. Primers used in a second PCR of roughly 7 to 11 cycles were a sample-barcoded 5' primer and a J-beta primer mix. TCRdb redid the calling of the 5' RACE reads with MiXCR, one entry per CDR3 protein. This table holds roughly 1,700,000 distinct CDR3 sequences, 28% found once. CDR1 LGHDT and CDR2 YNNKEL come from the germline V gene (reference sequence). The CDR3 loop spans 13 amino acids. V was cut by 4 bases and J by 5 bases, with 9 bases left in between. Sequenced sample: blood. This TCR derives from a woman aged 25 to 39 in good health. The V gene is TRBV3-1, the J gene TRBJ2-1; D ambiguous. The CDR3 bases are TGTGCCAGCAGCCCCGAAAGCCACAATGAGCAGTTCTTC. Its translation: CASSPESHNEQFF.